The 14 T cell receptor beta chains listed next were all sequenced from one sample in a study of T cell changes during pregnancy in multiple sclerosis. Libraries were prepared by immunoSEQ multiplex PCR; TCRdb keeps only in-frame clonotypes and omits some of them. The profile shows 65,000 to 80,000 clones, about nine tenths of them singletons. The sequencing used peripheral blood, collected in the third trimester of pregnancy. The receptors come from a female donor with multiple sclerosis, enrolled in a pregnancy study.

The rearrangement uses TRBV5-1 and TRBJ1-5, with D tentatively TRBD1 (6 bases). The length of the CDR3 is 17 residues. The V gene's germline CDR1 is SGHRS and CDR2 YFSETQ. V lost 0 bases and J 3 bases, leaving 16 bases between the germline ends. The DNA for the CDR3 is TGCGCCAGCAGCTTGGGGGCCCCAGGGGAGTCCAATCAGCCCCAGCATTTT. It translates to CASSLGAPGESNQPQHF.

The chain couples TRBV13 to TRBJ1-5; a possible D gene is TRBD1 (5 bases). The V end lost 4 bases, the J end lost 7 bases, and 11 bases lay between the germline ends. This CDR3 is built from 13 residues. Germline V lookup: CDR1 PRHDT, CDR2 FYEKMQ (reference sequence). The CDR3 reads CASSSGGLQPQHF. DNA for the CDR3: TGTGCCAGCAGCTCTGGGGGGTTACAGCCCCAGCATTTT.

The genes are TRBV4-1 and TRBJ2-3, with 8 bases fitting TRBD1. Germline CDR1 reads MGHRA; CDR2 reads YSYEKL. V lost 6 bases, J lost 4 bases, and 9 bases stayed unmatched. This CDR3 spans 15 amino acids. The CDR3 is CASSPSDRAADTQYF. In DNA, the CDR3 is TGCGCCAGCAGTCCTTCGGACAGGGCCGCAGATACGCAGTATTTT.

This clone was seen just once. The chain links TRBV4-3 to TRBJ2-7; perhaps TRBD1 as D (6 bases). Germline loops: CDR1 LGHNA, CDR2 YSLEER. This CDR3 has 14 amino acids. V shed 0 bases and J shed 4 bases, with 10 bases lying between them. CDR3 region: CASSQEDRSYEQYF. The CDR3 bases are TGCGCCAGCAGCCAAGAGGACAGATCTTACGAGCAGTACTTC.

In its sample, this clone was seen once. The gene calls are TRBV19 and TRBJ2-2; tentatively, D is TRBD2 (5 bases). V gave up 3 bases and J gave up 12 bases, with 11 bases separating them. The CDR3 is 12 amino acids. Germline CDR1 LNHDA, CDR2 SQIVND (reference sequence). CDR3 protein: CASSIRPGKLFF. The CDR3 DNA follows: TGTGCCAGTAGTATTCGGCCGGGGAAGCTGTTTTTT.

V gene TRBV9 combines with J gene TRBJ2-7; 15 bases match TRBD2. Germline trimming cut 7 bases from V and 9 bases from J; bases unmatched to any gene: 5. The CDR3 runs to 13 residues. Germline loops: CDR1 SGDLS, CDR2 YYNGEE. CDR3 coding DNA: TGTGCCAGCGCCGGGACTAGCGGGGGGAGGCAGTACTTC. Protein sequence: CASAGTSGGRQYF.

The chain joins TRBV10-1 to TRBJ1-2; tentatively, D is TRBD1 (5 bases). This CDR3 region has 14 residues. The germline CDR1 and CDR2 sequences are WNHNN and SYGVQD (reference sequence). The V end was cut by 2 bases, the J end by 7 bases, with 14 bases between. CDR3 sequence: CASSESPAQGGYTF. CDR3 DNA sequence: TGCGCCAGCAGTGAGAGCCCAGCCCAGGGTGGCTACACCTTC.

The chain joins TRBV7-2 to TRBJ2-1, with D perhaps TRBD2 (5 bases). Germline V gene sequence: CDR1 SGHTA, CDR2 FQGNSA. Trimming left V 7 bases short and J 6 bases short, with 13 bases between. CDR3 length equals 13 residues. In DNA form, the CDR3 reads TGTGCCAGCAACACCCTAGCTCGCAATGAGCAGTTCTTC. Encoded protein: CASNTLARNEQFF.

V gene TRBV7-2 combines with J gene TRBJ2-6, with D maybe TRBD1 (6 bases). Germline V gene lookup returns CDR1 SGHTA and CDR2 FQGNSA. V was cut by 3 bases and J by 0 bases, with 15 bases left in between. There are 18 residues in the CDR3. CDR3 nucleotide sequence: TGTGCCAGCAGCTTGGGGGCGGCAGTCCCCTCTGGGGCCAACGTCCTGACTTTC. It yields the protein CASSLGAAVPSGANVLTF.

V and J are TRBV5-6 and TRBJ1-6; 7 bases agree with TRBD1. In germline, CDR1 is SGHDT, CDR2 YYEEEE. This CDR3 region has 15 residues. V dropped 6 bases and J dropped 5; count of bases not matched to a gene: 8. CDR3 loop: CASTDFTGDNSPLHF. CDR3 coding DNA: TGTGCCAGCACAGACTTCACAGGGGATAATTCACCCCTCCACTTT.

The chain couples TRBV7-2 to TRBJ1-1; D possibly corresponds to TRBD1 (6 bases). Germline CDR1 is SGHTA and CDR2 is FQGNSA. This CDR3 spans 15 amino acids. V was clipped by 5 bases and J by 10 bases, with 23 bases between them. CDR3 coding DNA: TGTGCCAGCAGCCCAGAAAGACCAGGGGTGGAACGAGCTTTCTTT. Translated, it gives CASSPERPGVERAFF.

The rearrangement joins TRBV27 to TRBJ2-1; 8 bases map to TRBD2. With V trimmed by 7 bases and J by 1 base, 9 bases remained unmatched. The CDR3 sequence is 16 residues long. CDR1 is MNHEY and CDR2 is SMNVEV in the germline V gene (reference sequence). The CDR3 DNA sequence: TGTGCCAGCATGTCGGGGGGGCTGAGGTCCTACAATGAGCAGTTCTTC. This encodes CASMSGGLRSYNEQFF.

CDR3 protein: CSVATGVSGNTIYF. For the CDR3, the DNA is TGCAGCGTTGCAACAGGGGTATCAGGAAACACCATATATTTT. This chain uses TRBV29-1 with TRBJ1-3; 7 bases line up with TRBD1. CDR1 and CDR2 (germline): SQVTM, ANQGSEA. V was clipped by 4 bases and J by 4 bases; unmatched bases: 7. The CDR3 is 14 amino acids. Full variable domain (missing parts from reference TRBV29-1 and TRBJ1-3): SAVISQKPSRDICQRGTSLTIQCQVDSQVTMMFWYRQQPGQSLTLIATANQGSEATYESGFVIDKFPISRPNLTFSTLTVSNMSPEDSSIYLCSVATGVSGNTIYFGEGSWLTVV.

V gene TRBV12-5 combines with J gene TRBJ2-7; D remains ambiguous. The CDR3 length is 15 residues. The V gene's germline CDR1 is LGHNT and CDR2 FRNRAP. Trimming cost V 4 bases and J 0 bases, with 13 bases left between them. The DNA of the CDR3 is TGTGCTAGTGGTTCCCCGTCGAACAGCTCCTACGAGCAGTACTTC. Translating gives CASGSPSNSSYEQYF.